The entry that follows covers one T cell receptor (beta chain) sequence. Its specificity is unknown. A CD45RO-CCR7+CD27+CD95- profile was what naive CD8+ T cells displayed. The study made its TRB cDNA libraries by 5' RACE, adding UMI labels. TCRdb reprocessed the 5' RACE reads, with one entry per CDR3 protein and no DNA. This sample's clone table lists around 95,000 distinct CDR3 sequences. The sample belongs to a study of CXCR3-negative and CXCR3-positive naive CD8 T cells. Study-wide results and caveats: Compared with CXCR3-negative naive cells, CXCR3-positive naive cells showed more hydrophobic TRB CDR3s. In both naive subsets diversity was comparably high, whereas memory CD8+ cells showed much lower diversity. Because surface CD5 did not distinguish the naive subsets, TCR strength was inferred from TRB CDR3 properties.

The CDR3 extends over 16 amino acids. The clonotype was recovered from a human donor in good health. Some clones in this sample may be carry-over from other donors' samples. The sequencing input was naive CXCR3+ CD8+ T cells from blood. The subset is: CD45RO-CCR7+CD27+CD95- naive CD8+ T cells expressing CXCR3 (TNR3+). The chain links TRBV12-3 or TRBV12-4 to TRBJ1-3. The CDR3 loop reads CASSFGRLSSGNTIYF.